Sequencing of this T cell receptor (beta chain) was carried out in a study of blood T cell repertoires in COVID-19. Across the study: Acute and convalescent COVID-19 samples came from the United States, Italy and Spain. T cells, B-cell-depleted T cells, or PBMCs provided the cDNA or gDNA that served as material.

Germline CDR1 reads SGHTA; CDR2 reads FQGTGA. V lost 2 bases and J 4 bases, leaving 8 bases between the germline ends. The CDR3 runs 13 residues. As processed by the authors: Reference gene primer amplification gave estimated nucleated cell counts. Assay used: immunoSEQ multiplex PCR; TCRdb lists only in-frame clones, some missing. V, J and clone size derive from that table, while D and trimming were established from the DNA sequence. The sample consists of around 40,000 clones, about four fifths of them appearing once. This receptor was obtained from a man aged 65-85 years with acute or convalescent COVID-19. Source material: peripheral blood. The chain employs TRBV7-3 and TRBJ1-2, with D perhaps TRBD1 (5 bases). CDR3 amino acids: CASSLGQGYGYTF. The CDR3 nucleotides read TGTGCCAGCAGCTTAGGGCAGGGCTATGGCTACACCTTC.